The present T cell receptor beta chain was sequenced within a study of CD8 T cells in ankylosing spondylitis (dated by TCRdb to between 2016 and 2019). Some background on the complete study: T cell receptor beta repertoires were profiled in healthy donors and ankylosing spondylitis patients so that disease-linked TCR variants could be found. The full study cohort was made up of about 24 ankylosing spondylitis patients and 95 to 130 healthy donors. Samples of peripheral blood were taken, and for ankylosing spondylitis patients, synovial fluid was collected as well.

Here is what the overall study found, with its caveats: The disease-linked clones had a CD8+ phenotype and were found at relatively low frequencies in peripheral blood. A TCR beta motif of several highly homologous amino acid variants appeared characteristic of blood from ankylosing spondylitis patients. Some motif variants had previously been reported in the synovial fluid and blood of reactive arthritis patients, which suggests shared mechanisms of disease initiation. Significant enrichment of the disease-linked clones was reported in matched synovial fluid samples from ankylosing spondylitis patients.

As concerns this clonotype: Its antigen is currently not known. Per-nucleotide qualities are absent, and no much larger clonotype sits a single base away.

Deletion took 10 bases off V and 5 bases off J, with a span of 14 bases between the germline ends. From the cysteine through the phenylalanine, the CDR3 covers 12 amino acids. Here the CDR3 DNA is all that survives: 36 bases in frame from base 1. Reads for this sample came from an Illumina HiSeq 2500. Quantitative 5'-RACE with molecular barcodes was the method used to prepare the TCR beta libraries. The authors' analysis ran thus. A new computational method based on a probabilistic model of VDJ rearrangement was used to identify disease-linked TCR variants. The raw public data were reprocessed by TCRdb itself: fastp quality trimming at Q25, MiXCR clonotype calling, in-frame beta chains only. Every CDR3 protein is listed once, alongside the most common genes and DNA of its rows. The V and J calls here are based on TCRdb, not the publication. The sample records about 340,000 distinct CDR3 sequences, under 15% of which are singletons. The ten largest account for roughly 1.1% of the sample.

Material for sequencing was blood, either unsorted or a sorted T cell fraction (not recorded which). The chain uses TRBV12-3 or TRBV12-4 and TRBJ1-1; the D segment cannot be called with confidence. The receptor comes from a male donor with ankylosing spondylitis or in good health (not recorded which). Here is the DNA: TGTGCCACCCAGGACTGGCGGACTGAAGCTTTCTTT. Protein translation: CATQDWRTEAFF.